A single TCR beta chain is shown here with its context. This specimen comes from a study of blood T cell repertoires in COVID-19. Study overall: Sites across the United States, Italy and Spain contributed samples from acute and convalescent COVID-19. PBMCs, B-cell-depleted T cells, or T cells provided the cDNA or gDNA that made up the material.

The length of the CDR3 is 16 residues. Germline V lookup: CDR1 MNHNS, CDR2 SASEGT. Trimming shortened V by 1 base and J by 0 bases, and 9 bases separated the two germline ends. Original data processing: How many nucleated cells were present was estimated from reference gene primer amplification. The data were produced by immunoSEQ multiplex PCR, yet TCRdb's version contains in-frame clones alone and is incomplete. The D gene and trimming were derived from the DNA, and the V and J assignments and clone size from that table. The sample lists a few hundred thousand clones, 90% occurring once. The clonotype comes from a woman between 18 and 29 years old with acute COVID-19. The sequenced sample consisted of PBMCs or T cells enriched from blood (not recorded which). The V and J genes are TRBV6-1 and TRBJ1-4, with D possibly TRBD1 on 5 matching bases. The CDR3 region has the DNA TGTGCCAGCAGTGAAGACAGGAGAGCAACTAATGAAAAACTGTTTTTT. Translating it yields CASSEDRRATNEKLFF.